The 19 T cell receptor beta chains in this list originate from one sample, sequenced in a study of PD-L1 blockade in urothelial cancer (TCRdb year 2017). The time point label here, explained by the study, means: peripheral blood 6 weeks after treatment start. The method was the immunoSEQ multiplex PCR assay. Here the immuneACCESS table is served through TCRdb, limited to in-frame sequences with V and J called. Missing clones are a known gap in these copies; in checked studies unresolved V genes cover under half, and the rest lacks a known reason. A total of approximately 47,000 clones appear in this sample, 70% to 90% of them only once. The ten biggest clones cover over 8.5% of the sample. The specimen comprised PBMCs, sampled around atezolizumab (anti-PD-L1) treatment. The source is a man in his 70s with urothelial cancer.

This clone has only a few counts. The chain is built from TRBV4-1 and TRBJ1-5; D is ambiguous. Germline CDR1 reads MGHRA; CDR2 reads YSYEKL. The CDR3 covers 14 residues. Trimming shortened V by 4 bases and J by 4 bases, and 11 bases separated the two germline ends. CDR3 protein: CASSLGRENQPQHF. The DNA for the CDR3 is TGCGCCAGCAGCCTCGGACGGGAAAATCAGCCCCAGCATTTT.

The J gene is TRBJ2-7, the V gene TRBV6-5, with 10 bases fitting TRBD2. The CDR3 is made up of 14 amino acids. CDR1 and CDR2 (germline): MNHEY, SVGAGI. Germline trimming cut 6 bases from V and 2 bases from J; bases unmatched to any gene: 4. The CDR3 reads CASSPLAGAYEQYF. CDR3 DNA sequence: TGTGCCAGCAGCCCCCTAGCGGGAGCCTACGAGCAGTACTTC.

The chain couples TRBV2 to TRBJ2-2, with D perhaps TRBD2 (6 bases). Germline V CDR1 and CDR2: SNHLY, FYNNEI. The CDR3 is made up of 12 amino acids. The V end lost 6 bases, the J end lost 14 bases, and 16 bases lay between the germline ends. The CDR3: CASSGDSLSLFF. The DNA of the CDR3 is TGTGCCAGCAGCGGGGACTCACTTTCTCTGTTTTTT.

The chain links TRBV6-5 to TRBJ1-1, with 8 bases that match TRBD1. CDR3 size: 15 residues. Germline trimming cut 0 bases from V and 5 bases from J; bases unmatched to any gene: 5. Germline V gives CDR1 MNHEY, CDR2 SVGAGI. The CDR3 nucleotides are TGTGCCAGCAGTTACTCCAGGACAGGGTCGACTGAAGCTTTCTTT. Residues: CASSYSRTGSTEAFF.

The rearrangement uses TRBV11-2 and TRBJ1-2, with 12 positions matching TRBD1. Trimming cost V 5 bases and J 8 bases; bases outside gene matches: 12. The CDR3 loop spans 16 amino acids. Germline V gene sequence: CDR1 SGHAT, CDR2 FQNNGV. In DNA, the CDR3 is TGTGCCAGCAGCCCATCCGGGACAGGGGGCTGGGAAGGCTACACCTTC. Translation: CASSPSGTGGWEGYTF.

The chain couples TRBV6-6 to TRBJ2-7; 8 bases are shared with TRBD1. The CDR3 extends over 14 amino acids. The germline CDR1 and CDR2 sequences are MNHNY and SVGAGI (reference sequence). V lost 7 bases and J lost 4; bases outside the gene matches: 9. CDR3 nucleotides: TGTGCCAGCACGTATCAGGGGGCGACGTACGAGCAGTACTTC. Residues: CASTYQGATYEQYF.

The rearrangement joins TRBV19 to TRBJ1-1; maybe TRBD1 (5 bases). There are 15 residues in the CDR3. The ends were cut back, 8 bases at V and 5 bases at J, with 21 bases in the middle. The germline gives CDR1 LNHDA, CDR2 SQIVND (reference sequence). CDR3 residues: CASRAAPAGGTEAFF. CDR3 DNA sequence: TGTGCCAGTCGGGCGGCACCGGCGGGGGGAACTGAAGCTTTCTTT.

CDR3 sequence reads: CASSWGTGGQKTQYF. Written as DNA, the CDR3 is TGCGCCAGCAGCTGGGGGACAGGAGGACAAAAGACCCAGTACTTC. This chain links TRBV5-1 with TRBJ2-5; 8 positions agree with TRBD1. The V gene's germline CDR1 is SGHRS and CDR2 YFSETQ. The CDR3 has 15 amino acids. J was trimmed by 6 bases and V by 3 bases; bases with no gene match: 10.

V and J are TRBV5-6 and TRBJ1-4, with D possibly being TRBD1 (5 bases). The CDR3 sequence is 14 residues long. Germline-derived CDR1 and CDR2 are SGHDT and YYEEEE. V was pared by 4 bases and J by 4 bases, with 11 bases between. The CDR3 loop is CASSGGGFNEKLFF. The CDR3 DNA sequence: TGTGCCAGCAGCGGGGGGGGATTTAATGAAAAACTGTTTTTT.

The chain recombines TRBV10-3 with TRBJ1-2; D is unclear. V was cut by 6 bases and J by 2 bases, with 16 bases left in between. The CDR3 has 15 residues. Germline CDR1 and CDR2: ENHRY and SYGVKD. This CDR3 is CAIRFQSGLNYGYTF. The CDR3 DNA is TGTGCCATCAGATTTCAGAGTGGGCTGAACTATGGCTACACCTTC.

The chain combines TRBV2 with TRBJ1-5; 10 positions agree with TRBD1. Germline CDR1 and CDR2: SNHLY and FYNNEI. The CDR3 sequence is 15 residues long. J lost 0 bases, V lost 8 bases, and 4 bases had no gene match. The CDR3: CASGRDRGSNQPQHF. The DNA for the CDR3 is TGTGCCAGCGGTCGGGACAGGGGTAGCAATCAGCCCCAGCATTTT.

This clone was seen a single time. The chain has TRBV30 and TRBJ1-2; a possible D gene is TRBD1 (6 bases). The ends were cut back, 5 bases at V and 6 bases at J, with 22 bases in the middle. The length of the CDR3 is 15 residues. The V gene's germline CDR1 is GTSNPN and CDR2 SVGIG (reference sequence). The CDR3 DNA follows: TGTGCCTGGTGGAACGATAGGGGCAGGGGTCATGGCTACACCTTC. This translates into CAWWNDRGRGHGYTF.

V is TRBV7-9 and J is TRBJ2-7; D possibly corresponds to TRBD1 (5 bases). The V end was cut by 4 bases, the J end by 2 bases, with 15 bases between. The CDR3 contains 15 residues. The germline V gene has CDR1 SEHNR and CDR2 FQNEAQ (reference sequence). For the CDR3, the DNA is TGTGCCAGCAGCTCCCGACAGAGATTTCCCTACGAGCAGTACTTC. Translation gives CASSSRQRFPYEQYF. The complete variable domain, with remaining parts taken from reference TRBV7-9 and TRBJ2-7, reads DTGVSQNPRHKITKRGQNVTFRCDPISEHNRLYWYRQTLGQGPEFLTYFQNEAQLEKSRLLSDRFSAERPKGSFSTLEIQRTEQGDSAMYLCASSSRQRFPYEQYFGPGTRLTVT.

CDR3 sequence reads: CASSRTSGISYEQYF. In DNA form, the CDR3 reads TGTGCCAGCAGCCGCACTAGCGGGATCTCCTACGAGCAGTACTTC. V gene TRBV14 combines with J gene TRBJ2-7; 10 bases map to TRBD2. The V segment lost 4 bases and the J segment 0 bases; nucleotides outside the gene matches: 3. This CDR3 is built from 15 residues. Germline V CDR1 and CDR2: SGHDN, FVKESK.

The V and J genes are TRBV5-1 and TRBJ2-7; 9 bases align to TRBD2. V gave up 3 bases and J gave up 5 bases; unmatched junction bases: 9. Per the germline V gene, CDR1 is SGHRS and CDR2 is YFSETQ. This CDR3 spans 15 amino acids. The DNA for the CDR3 is TGCGCCAGCAGCTACTATAGCGGGAGAGGAGACGAGCAGTACTTC. It translates to CASSYYSGRGDEQYF.

J is TRBJ2-3 and V is TRBV18; weak D call: TRBD2 (6 bases). V was pared by 5 bases and J by 2 bases, with 14 bases between. Germline CDR1 reads KGHSH; CDR2 reads LQKENI. CDR3 length equals 15 residues. This chain's CDR3 is CASSTQEGSTDTQYF. CDR3 in DNA: TGTGCCAGCTCAACACAGGAGGGGTCCACAGATACGCAGTATTTT.

This clone was picked up one time. The CDR3 region is CASSLTRQGTNTGELFF. CDR3 nucleotides: TGTGCCAGCAGCTTGACGCGACAGGGTACGAACACCGGGGAGCTGTTTTTT. The chain couples TRBV5-4 to TRBJ2-2, with TRBD1 matching over 7 bases. The CDR3 runs to 17 residues. Losses at the gene ends were 1 base for V and 0 bases for J; bases not matched to a gene: 6. CDR1 SGHNT and CDR2 YYREEE come from the germline V gene (reference sequence).

J is TRBJ1-1 and V is TRBV11-2; 9 nucleotides align to TRBD1. Per germline, CDR1 SGHAT and CDR2 FQNNGV. Unmatched junction bases numbered 7, after V lost 2 bases and J lost 6 bases. The CDR3 runs 15 residues. In nucleotides, the CDR3 is TGTGCCAGCAGCTTAACAGGGGGCGTTGGCGCTGAAGCTTTCTTT. Encoded protein: CASSLTGGVGAEAFF.

The chain joins TRBV10-3 to TRBJ2-7, with 7 bases lining up with TRBD1. The CDR3 runs 11 residues. Trimming removed 5 bases from V and 6 bases from J; junction bases left unmatched: 1. Per the germline V gene, CDR1 is ENHRY and CDR2 is SYGVKD. In DNA form, the CDR3 reads TGTGCCATCAGTAGACAGGGCGAGCAGTACTTC. It yields the protein CAISRQGEQYF.